Shown below are 20 T cell receptor beta chains from a single sample sequenced in a study of CD8 T cells in Susac syndrome. The authors reverse transcribed 0.5 to 1 ug RNA with random hexamers. MiXCR was run by TCRdb on the immunoSEQ multiplex PCR reads, yielding one entry per CDR3 protein. This table has under 200,000 distinct CDR3 sequences, over 90% appearing once. Sequenced sample: CD8+ T cells from PBMCs. Every receptor here comes from a human donor with Susac syndrome.

This clonotype was found once. This chain uses TRBV9 with TRBJ2-3, with TRBD2 matching over 7 bases. V shed 3 bases, J shed 2 bases, and the junction held 6 bases outside the gene matches. Germline loops: CDR1 SGDLS, CDR2 YYNGEE. The length of the CDR3 is 15 residues. CDR3 coding DNA: TGTGCCAGCAGCGCGTCTAGCGGTAACACAGATACGCAGTATTTT. Translated: CASSASSGNTDTQYF.

This clonotype has only one observation. The CDR3 DNA sequence: TGTGCCAGCAGCCAAGCGGTAATAGATACGCAGTATTTT. Amino acids: CASSQAVIDTQYF. The gene calls are TRBV3-1 and TRBJ2-3; D ambiguous. Germline CDR1 and CDR2: LGHDT and YNNKEL (reference sequence). The V end lost 1 base, the J end lost 5 bases, and 7 bases lay between the germline ends. The CDR3 has 13 residues.

The V gene is TRBV28, the J gene TRBJ2-7; the D call may be TRBD1 or TRBD2 (5 bases each). CDR3 length equals 14 residues. The V gene lost 4 bases and the J gene lost 2 bases, with 12 bases spanning the gap. Germline V gene lookup returns CDR1 MDHEN and CDR2 SYDVKM. CDR3 DNA sequence: TGTGCCAGCAGTTCTAAGCGGACAACCTACGAGCAGTACTTC. Encoded protein: CASSSKRTTYEQYF.

This clonotype was seen a single time. V gene TRBV20-1 combines with J gene TRBJ1-5, with 7 bases that match TRBD1. This CDR3 has 17 amino acids. V trimming: 6 bases; J trimming: 7 bases; junction bases outside the gene matches: 21. Germline V lookup: CDR1 DFQATT, CDR2 SNEGSKA (reference sequence). The CDR3 sequence: CSATKFETGLVGQPQHF. In nucleotides, the CDR3 is TGCAGTGCGACTAAGTTTGAGACAGGGTTAGTTGGACAGCCCCAGCATTTT.

The V and J genes are TRBV12-5 and TRBJ1-1, with a possible D match to TRBD1 (5 bases). Per the germline V gene, CDR1 is LGHNT and CDR2 is FRNRAP. The V end was cut by 2 bases, the J end by 3 bases, with 25 bases between. CDR3 size: 19 residues. For the CDR3, the DNA is TGTGCTAGTGGTTTGACCATTGTCCTCAATCAGGGAGTCGACACTGAAGCTTTCTTT. It is translated as CASGLTIVLNQGVDTEAFF.

Only one count was recorded for this clonotype. DNA for the CDR3: TGTGCCAGCAGCTTAGGGGAGCGGTTGGCGCAAGAGACCCAGTACTTC. Translation gives CASSLGERLAQETQYF. This sequence joins TRBV7-9 and TRBJ2-5; D possibly corresponds to TRBD2 (5 bases). The CDR3 has 16 amino acids. Trimming stripped 1 base from V and 2 bases from J, with 14 bases between. The germline gives CDR1 SEHNR, CDR2 FQNEAQ (reference sequence). The full variable domain, completed using reference TRBV7-9 and TRBJ2-5, is DTGVSQNPRHKITKRGQNVTFRCDPISEHNRLYWYRQTLGQGPEFLTYFQNEAQLEKSRLLSDRFSAERPKGSFSTLEIQRTEQGDSAMYLCASSLGERLAQETQYFGPGTRLLVL.

The rearrangement uses TRBV3-1 and TRBJ1-5; D unresolved. The V and J ends lost 1 base and 4 bases respectively, with 14 bases between them. This CDR3 is 16 amino acids long. Germline V CDR1 and CDR2: LGHDT, YNNKEL (reference sequence). CDR3 coding DNA: TGTGCCAGCAGCCAAGGGACGGCCGATTGGAATCAGCCCCAGCATTTT. Its protein is CASSQGTADWNQPQHF.

V and J are TRBV9 and TRBJ1-1; the match to TRBD1 covers 11 bases. The CDR3 is 13 amino acids. V trimming: 4 bases; J trimming: 9 bases; junction bases outside the gene matches: 5. Germline assignment: CDR1 SGDLS and CDR2 YYNGEE. Here the CDR3 reads CASSPGTGGKAFF. CDR3 sequence (DNA): TGTGCCAGCAGCCCCGGGACAGGGGGGAAAGCTTTCTTT.

The chain recombines TRBV4-1 with TRBJ1-4; D unclear. Germline V CDR1 and CDR2: MGHRA, YSYEKL. The CDR3 covers 14 residues. Trimming stripped 0 bases from V and 8 bases from J, with 10 bases between. CDR3 coding DNA: TGCGCCAGCAGCCAAGAAGTGGAGGGCGAAAAACTGTTTTTT. Protein product: CASSQEVEGEKLFF.

The chain employs TRBV28 and TRBJ2-2; 7 bases agree with TRBD1. With V trimmed by 5 bases and J by 7 bases, 10 bases remained unmatched. From germline, CDR1 is MDHEN and CDR2 SYDVKM. This CDR3 has 15 residues. CDR3 sequence: CASSLLDRAIGELFF. CDR3 DNA sequence: TGTGCCAGCAGTCTCCTCGACAGGGCTATCGGGGAGCTGTTTTTT.

The chain joins TRBV29-1 to TRBJ2-1; D unclear. There are 14 residues in the CDR3. Germline V gene lookup returns CDR1 SQVTM and CDR2 ANQGSEA. Trimming pared 3 bases from V and 5 bases from J, leaving 14 bases between. The CDR3 region is CSVDSATYDNEQFF. CDR3 bases: TGCAGCGTTGACTCAGCGACCTATGACAATGAGCAGTTCTTC.

V and J are TRBV20-1 and TRBJ1-2; possibly TRBD1 for D (5 bases). CDR3 size: 13 residues. The V and J ends lost 5 bases and 8 bases respectively, with 18 bases between them. Germline loops: CDR1 DFQATT, CDR2 SNEGSKA (reference sequence). CDR3 bases: TGCAGTGCTGGTACGAGGGGCGCCCGGGGCTACACCTTC. Translating it yields CSAGTRGARGYTF.

This clonotype was found once. This chain uses TRBV27 with TRBJ2-7; 11 nucleotides match TRBD1. This CDR3 has 14 amino acids. The V gene end was trimmed by 6 bases and the J gene end by 6 bases; junction bases not matched to a gene: 7. Germline-derived CDR1 and CDR2 are MNHEY and SMNVEV (reference sequence). This CDR3 reads CASSIGQGAAEQYF. The DNA for the CDR3 is TGTGCCAGCAGCATTGGACAGGGGGCGGCCGAGCAGTACTTC.

V and J are TRBV13 and TRBJ1-1; D might be TRBD1 (6 bases). The CDR3 has 14 amino acids. Germline V gene sequence: CDR1 PRHDT, CDR2 FYEKMQ (reference sequence). The germline V and J ends were trimmed by 5 bases and 5 bases, with 15 bases remaining between them. CDR3 coding DNA: TGTGCCAGCAGCCCCCGTTTGGGGGCGACTGAAGCTTTCTTT. This codes for CASSPRLGATEAFF.

The chain employs TRBV9 and TRBJ2-7, with TRBD1 identical over 7 bases. V was clipped by 2 bases and J by 0 bases; unmatched bases: 2. The germline gives CDR1 SGDLS, CDR2 YYNGEE. This CDR3 has 14 residues. This chain's CDR3 is CASSVGTVSYEQYF. The CDR3 region has the DNA TGTGCCAGCAGCGTGGGGACAGTCTCCTACGAGCAGTACTTC.

The CDR3 DNA is TGTGCCAGCAGCTCGGACAGGGGGCGAGTGCAGTACTTC. As protein: CASSSDRGRVQYF. The J gene is TRBJ2-7, the V gene TRBV7-3, with TRBD1 matching over 11 bases. The CDR3 is 13 residues long. The junction had 5 bases not matched to a gene; V was cut back by 4 bases and J by 9 bases. Germline CDR1 SGHTA, CDR2 FQGTGA.

The genes are TRBV4-1 and TRBJ1-1; D not certain. The V and J ends lost 0 bases and 8 bases respectively, with 16 bases between them. Germline assignment: CDR1 MGHRA and CDR2 YSYEKL. The length of the CDR3 is 15 residues. CDR3 in amino acids: CASSQDPVSPEEAFF. The CDR3, as DNA: TGCGCCAGCAGCCAAGATCCAGTAAGTCCCGAAGAAGCTTTCTTT.

The J gene is TRBJ1-5, the V gene TRBV20-1; perhaps TRBD1 as D (5 bases). V was pared by 4 bases and J by 11 bases, with 12 bases between. The germline V gene encodes CDR1 DFQATT and CDR2 SNEGSKA (reference sequence). CDR3 size: 11 residues. DNA for the CDR3: TGCAGTGCTATAGACAGTGAGGCCCAGCATTTT. This translates into CSAIDSEAQHF.

The genes are TRBV5-6 and TRBJ2-1; TRBD2 aligns across 7 bases. Germline V lookup: CDR1 SGHDT, CDR2 YYEEEE. This CDR3 is 14 amino acids long. V shed 4 bases and J 4 bases; nucleotides not matched to a gene: 5. The CDR3 reads CASSLSGNYNEQFF. The DNA for the CDR3 is TGTGCCAGCAGCCTAAGCGGGAATTACAATGAGCAGTTCTTC.

V usage is TRBV7-9 and J usage is TRBJ1-1; no reliable D call. CDR3 size: 16 residues. Trimming took 4 bases from V and 1 from J, leaving 16 bases between them. Germline loops: CDR1 SEHNR, CDR2 FQNEAQ (reference sequence). The CDR3 here is CASSSSLTGENTEAFF. The CDR3 nucleotides read TGTGCCAGCAGCTCCTCATTGACTGGGGAGAACACTGAAGCTTTCTTT.